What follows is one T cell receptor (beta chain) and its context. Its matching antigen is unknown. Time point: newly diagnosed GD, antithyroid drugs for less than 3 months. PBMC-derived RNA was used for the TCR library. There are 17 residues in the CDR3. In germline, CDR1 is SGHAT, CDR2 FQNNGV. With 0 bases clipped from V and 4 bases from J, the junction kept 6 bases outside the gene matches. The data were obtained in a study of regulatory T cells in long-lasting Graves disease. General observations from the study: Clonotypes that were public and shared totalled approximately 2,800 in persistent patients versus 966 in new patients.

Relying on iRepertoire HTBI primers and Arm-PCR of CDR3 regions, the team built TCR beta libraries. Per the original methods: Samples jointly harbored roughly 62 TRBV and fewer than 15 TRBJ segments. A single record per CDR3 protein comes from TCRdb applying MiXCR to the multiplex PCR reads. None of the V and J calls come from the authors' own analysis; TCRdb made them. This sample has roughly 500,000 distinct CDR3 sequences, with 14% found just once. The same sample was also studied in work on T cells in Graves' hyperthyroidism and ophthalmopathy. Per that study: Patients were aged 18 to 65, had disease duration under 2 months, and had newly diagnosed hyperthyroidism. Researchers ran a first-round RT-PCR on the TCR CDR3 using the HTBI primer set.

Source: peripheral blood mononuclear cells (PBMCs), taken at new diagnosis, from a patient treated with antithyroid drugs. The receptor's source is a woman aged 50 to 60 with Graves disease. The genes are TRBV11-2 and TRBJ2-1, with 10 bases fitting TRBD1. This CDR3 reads CASSLDLGQGYYNEQFF. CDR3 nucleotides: TGTGCCAGCAGCTTAGATCTGGGACAGGGGTATTACAATGAGCAGTTCTTC.